The 25 T cell receptor beta chains below were found in one sample sequenced in a study of tumor-infiltrating lymphocytes in localized non-small cell lung cancer. This table comes from immunoSEQ multiplex PCR, and its TCRdb copy is limited to in-frame clones, with some not included. The sample holds about 16,000 clones; around 75% are singletons and the top ten take approximately 9%. The source material was lung tumor tissue. These receptors all stem from a human donor with non-small cell lung cancer.

This sequence joins TRBV30 and TRBJ2-5; 8 nucleotides line up with TRBD1. V was clipped by 4 bases and J by 2 bases; unmatched bases: 6. Germline V gene data show CDR1 as GTSNPN and CDR2 as SVGIG (reference sequence). The CDR3 loop spans 14 amino acids. The CDR3 is CAWKRQGAQETQYF. The CDR3 nucleotides are TGTGCCTGGAAACGCCAGGGGGCGCAAGAGACCCAGTACTTC.

The chain couples TRBV19 to TRBJ1-2; 8 nucleotides align to TRBD1. With V trimmed by 4 bases and J by 8 bases, 12 bases remained unmatched. This CDR3 contains 15 residues. CDR1 is LNHDA, CDR2 SQIVND, per germline (reference sequence). The CDR3 sequence is CASSTTGGLTGGYTF. CDR3 nucleotide sequence: TGTGCCAGTAGTACCACAGGGGGACTGACGGGAGGCTACACCTTC.

The J gene is TRBJ1-2, the V gene TRBV27; a weak D match, TRBD1 (6 bases). V lost 2 bases and J lost 4, with 14 bases in between. Per germline, CDR1 MNHEY and CDR2 SMNVEV (reference sequence). The CDR3 consists of 15 residues. The CDR3 here is CASSLISGGAYGYTF. The CDR3 coding sequence is TGTGCCAGCAGTTTAATATCGGGGGGGGCCTATGGCTACACCTTC.

The chain couples TRBV2 to TRBJ2-1; 11 bases align to TRBD2. This CDR3 spans 15 amino acids. CDR1 and CDR2 (germline): SNHLY, FYNNEI. V trimming: 5 bases; J trimming: 3 bases; junction bases outside the gene matches: 3. In DNA, the CDR3 is TGTGCCAGCAGTCCGACTAGCGGGGACTACAATGAGCAGTTCTTC. Protein sequence: CASSPTSGDYNEQFF.

This clone appeared once. V is TRBV11-2 and J is TRBJ1-1; unclear D gene. Germline CDR1 is SGHAT and CDR2 is FQNNGV. The CDR3 has 11 residues. The V end was cut by 0 bases, the J end by 4 bases, with 0 bases between. Written as DNA, the CDR3 is TGTGCCAGCAGCTTAGACACTGAAGCTTTCTTT. It translates to CASSLDTEAFF.

V usage is TRBV21-1 and J usage is TRBJ2-7; TRBD1, the table's D call, was not compared with the DNA. TRBV21-1 corresponds to a pseudogene. The CDR3 consists of 14 residues. The CDR3 loop is CASSQQGGHYEQYF. The DNA of the CDR3 is TGTGCCAGCAGCCAACAGGGGGGCCACTACGAGCAGTACTTC.

In its sample, this clone was seen a few times. The V gene is TRBV5-1, the J gene TRBJ1-4; 8 bases line up with TRBD1. The CDR3 is made up of 17 amino acids. V lost 1 base and J lost 3; bases outside the gene matches: 8. Germline V gene data show CDR1 as SGHRS and CDR2 as YFSETQ. CDR3 bases: TGCGCCAGCAGCTTGCGGACAGGGCTTGGGTCTAATGAAAAACTGTTTTTT. Translation gives CASSLRTGLGSNEKLFF.

The chain is built from TRBV5-5 and TRBJ2-5, with D possibly called TRBD1 or TRBD2 (6 bases each). Germline V gene lookup returns CDR1 SGHKS and CDR2 YYEKEE (reference sequence). V shed 0 bases and J shed 5 bases, with 11 bases lying between them. CDR3 length equals 14 residues. The CDR3 spells CASSLEGGRETQYF. The CDR3 bases are TGTGCCAGCAGCTTGGAGGGGGGCCGGGAGACCCAGTACTTC.

The chain employs TRBV5-1 and TRBJ2-2; 13 bases match TRBD2. V trimming: 4 bases; J trimming: 9 bases; junction bases outside the gene matches: 6. Germline loops: CDR1 SGHRS, CDR2 YFSETQ. The CDR3 totals 15 residues. Here the CDR3 DNA reads TGCGCCAGCAGCCTGTGGACTAGCGGGAGTAGGGAGCTGTTTTTT. This encodes CASSLWTSGSRELFF.

This clone ranks as medium-sized. J is TRBJ1-1 and V is TRBV28; D not certain. The CDR3 runs to 15 residues. Germline V gene lookup returns CDR1 MDHEN and CDR2 SYDVKM. The V gene lost 2 bases and the J gene lost 1 base, with 11 bases spanning the gap. The CDR3 protein is CASSLVREGNTEAFF. DNA for the CDR3: TGTGCCAGCAGTTTAGTCCGTGAGGGGAACACTGAAGCTTTCTTT.

This clone was counted a single time. This CDR3 reads CASSLSRGDYGYTF. The CDR3 DNA sequence: TGTGCCAGCAGCTTGAGCAGGGGGGACTATGGCTACACCTTC. The chain couples TRBV7-9 to TRBJ1-2; 7 nucleotides align to TRBD1. The germline V gene has CDR1 SEHNR and CDR2 FQNEAQ (reference sequence). J was trimmed by 3 bases and V by 3 bases; bases with no gene match: 4. The CDR3 length is 14 residues.

The rearrangement uses TRBV27 and TRBJ2-7; 8 nucleotides line up with TRBD1. Unmatched junction bases numbered 16, after V lost 5 bases and J lost 7 bases. Germline V gene lookup returns CDR1 MNHEY and CDR2 SMNVEV (reference sequence). The CDR3 is made up of 16 amino acids. CDR3 amino acids: CASSPSLGQGTWEQYF. The CDR3 DNA follows: TGTGCCAGCAGTCCTTCCCTTGGACAGGGAACATGGGAGCAGTACTTC.

V is TRBV30 and J is TRBJ1-3, with 11 nucleotides matching TRBD1. V shed 4 bases, J shed 2 bases, and the junction held 10 bases outside the gene matches. CDR3 size: 17 residues. The germline V gene has CDR1 GTSNPN and CDR2 SVGIG (reference sequence). The CDR3 reads CAWTLRDRGKTGNTIYF. CDR3 coding DNA: TGTGCCTGGACCTTAAGGGACAGGGGGAAAACTGGAAACACCATATATTTT.

The gene calls are TRBV2 and TRBJ1-2; 7 bases agree with TRBD1. This CDR3 spans 13 amino acids. With V trimmed by 2 bases and J by 9 bases, 6 bases remained unmatched. The germline gives CDR1 SNHLY, CDR2 FYNNEI. The CDR3: CASSENRQGSYTF. The CDR3 nucleotides are TGTGCCAGCAGTGAAAATCGACAGGGTAGCTACACCTTC. Drawing the rest from reference TRBV2 and TRBJ1-2, the complete variable domain is EPEVTQTPSHQVTQMGQEVILRCVPISNHLYFYWYRQILGQKVEFLVSFYNNEISEKSEIFDDQFSVERPDGSNFTLKIRSTKLEDSAMYFCASSENRQGSYTFGSGTRLTVV.

The rearrangement links TRBV5-6 to TRBJ1-2; D remains ambiguous. Looked up from germline, CDR1 is SGHDT and CDR2 is YYEEEE. Trimming stripped 4 bases from V and 0 bases from J, with 7 bases between. The CDR3 is 13 amino acids. CDR3 loop: CASSRRANYGYTF. In nucleotides, the CDR3 is TGTGCCAGCAGCAGAAGAGCTAACTATGGCTACACCTTC.

This chain joins TRBV19 and TRBJ2-7, with D possibly matching TRBD2 (6 bases). Looked up from germline, CDR1 is LNHDA and CDR2 is SQIVND (reference sequence). The V gene lost 4 bases and the J gene lost 1 base, with 11 bases spanning the gap. The CDR3 runs 14 residues. CDR3 coding DNA: TGTGCCAGTAGTACGGCAGGGAGGTCCTACGAGCAGTACTTC. Amino acids: CASSTAGRSYEQYF.

The V gene is TRBV18, the J gene TRBJ2-7; TRBD1 matches 9 bases. V trimming: 5 bases; J trimming: 6 bases; junction bases outside the gene matches: 11. Germline CDR1 is KGHSH and CDR2 is LQKENI. This CDR3 region has 15 residues. The CDR3, as DNA: TGTGCCAGCTCAATGACCCGGGACAGGGCACGCGAGCAGTACTTC. This translates into CASSMTRDRAREQYF. The full variable domain, with the rest looked up from reference TRBV18 and TRBJ2-7, is NAGVMQNPRHLVRRRGQEARLRCSPMKGHSHVYWYRQLPEEGLKFMVYLQKENIIDESGMPKERFSAEFPKEGPSILRIQQVVRGDSAAYFCASSMTRDRAREQYFGPGTRLTVT.

This clone was seen a few times. The rearrangement joins TRBV10-3 to TRBJ1-5, with 7 bases matching TRBD1. Per germline, CDR1 ENHRY and CDR2 SYGVKD. The V segment lost 4 bases and the J segment 2 bases; nucleotides outside the gene matches: 2. This CDR3 contains 14 residues. The CDR3: CAISGGQRNQPQHF. The CDR3 nucleotides read TGTGCCATCAGTGGGGGACAGCGCAATCAGCCCCAGCATTTT.

This chain connects TRBV6-1 to TRBJ1-1; 7 bases match TRBD1. This CDR3 has 14 amino acids. Germline CDR1 is MNHNS and CDR2 is SASEGT. The V and J ends lost 8 bases and 3 bases, in that order; junction bases with no gene match: 9. The CDR3 sequence is CASSTDRADTEAFF. CDR3 in DNA: TGTGCCAGCTCCACTGACAGGGCGGACACTGAAGCTTTCTTT.

The gene calls are TRBV9 and TRBJ2-3, with D unclear. V was cut by 2 bases and J by 9 bases, with 19 bases left in between. This CDR3 region has 15 residues. CDR1 and CDR2 from the germline V gene are SGDLS and YYNGEE. CDR3 nucleotides: TGTGCCAGCAGCGTCCAATTAGGTCAGGCAGCAACGCAGTATTTT. Residues: CASSVQLGQAATQYF. Full variable domain (missing parts from reference TRBV9 and TRBJ2-3): DSGVTQTPKHLITATGQRVTLRCSPRSGDLSVYWYQQSLDQGLQFLIQYYNGEERAKGNILERFSAQQFPDLHSELNLSSLELGDSALYFCASSVQLGQAATQYFGPGTRLTVL.

The chain carries TRBV6-1 and TRBJ2-7; TRBD1 or TRBD2 may be the D gene (5 bases each). The V gene lost 7 bases and the J gene lost 3 bases, with 10 bases spanning the gap. Germline assignment: CDR1 MNHNS and CDR2 SASEGT. CDR3 size: 12 residues. CDR3 in amino acids: CASKRGIYEQYF. Here the CDR3 DNA reads TGTGCCAGCAAGAGGGGCATCTACGAGCAGTACTTC.

The chain couples TRBV19 to TRBJ1-1, with D tentatively TRBD1 (5 bases). Between the trimmed V and J ends, which lost 3 bases and 4 bases, there was a span of 12 bases. CDR1 LNHDA and CDR2 SQIVND come from the germline V gene (reference sequence). This CDR3 has 14 amino acids. This CDR3 reads CASSISGLGTEAFF. The CDR3 region has the DNA TGTGCCAGTAGTATCTCGGGGCTTGGCACTGAAGCTTTCTTT.

This chain joins TRBV5-4 and TRBJ1-2; tentative D call: TRBD1 (5 bases). Germline CDR1 is SGHNT and CDR2 is YYREEE (reference sequence). The CDR3 runs 11 residues. V was pared by 5 bases and J by 8 bases, with 10 bases between. CDR3 nucleotide sequence: TGTGCCAGCAGACGGGACGCGGGCTACACCTTC. Translated: CASRRDAGYTF.

This clone is classed as medium-sized. The chain links TRBV10-1 to TRBJ2-1; D gene uncertain. This CDR3 region has 13 residues. Trimming removed 5 bases from V and 6 bases from J, with 11 bases in between. Germline CDR1 WNHNN, CDR2 SYGVQD (reference sequence). CDR3 amino acids: CASSSTVGNEQFF. The CDR3 DNA reads TGCGCCAGCAGTAGCACAGTAGGCAATGAGCAGTTCTTC.

V usage is TRBV5-1 and J usage is TRBJ2-7; the D gene is possibly TRBD2 (5 bases). The CDR3 length is 15 residues. CDR1 is SGHRS, CDR2 YFSETQ, per germline. V lost 0 bases and J lost 6, with 16 bases in between. The CDR3: CASSLGTYAGSEQYF. The CDR3 DNA follows: TGCGCCAGCAGCTTGGGCACGTACGCGGGTAGCGAGCAGTACTTC.